These T cell receptor beta chains were read from a single sample in a study of beta chain features in type 1 diabetes. TCRdb keeps only in-frame clones here, not all; method: immunoSEQ multiplex PCR. The top ten hold roughly 0.11% of the sample, which has around 600,000 clones, around 12% seen once. Sequenced input: naive CD4+ T cells from blood. These receptors originate from a man aged 25 to 40 with type 1 diabetes. CDR3s include the opening cysteine and the closing phenylalanine or tryptophan. D genes are given only for firm matches. Where a row states a size, it is once, few, many or the class of an expanded clone; other rows omit it.

d_gene | j_gene | abundance | v_gene | CDR3nt | CDR3aa
TRBD1 | TRBJ2-2 | NA | TRBV18 | TGTGCCAGCTCACTCGCCGGGACAGCCAACACCGGGGAGCTGTTTTTT | CASSLAGTANTGELFF
TRBD1 | TRBJ1-5 | NA | TRBV28 | TGTGCCAGCAGGGTGAGGAGGGGGCGAAACAATCAGCCCCAGCATTTT | CASRVRRGRNNQPQHF
NA | TRBJ2-2 | NA | TRBV6-5 | TGTGCCAGCAGTTACTTAGATGTAGGGGGGGAGCTGTTTTTT | CASSYLDVGGELFF
NA | TRBJ2-6 | few | TRBV2 | TGTGCCACCGGACGGACCTCTGGGGCCAACGTCCTGACTTTC | CATGRTSGANVLTF
NA | TRBJ1-3 | NA | TRBV25-1 | TGTGCCAGCAATGGAAGGTTCGAGGGAAACACCATATATTTT | CASNGRFEGNTIYF
NA | TRBJ2-1 | few | TRBV6-5 | TGTGCCAGCAGTTACTGGGACCCGAGCTCCTACAATGAGCAGTTCTTC | CASSYWDPSSYNEQFF
NA | TRBJ1-1 | few | TRBV5-6 | TGTGCCAGCAGCTTGTGGGGGAACACTGAAGCTTTCTTT | CASSLWGNTEAFF
TRBD1 | TRBJ2-7 | few | TRBV25-1 | TGTGCCAGCAGTTGGGGACAGGGATCGGGTGAGCAGTACTTC | CASSWGQGSGEQYF
NA | TRBJ1-5 | NA | TRBV11-1 | TGTGCCAGCAGCTTAGCTGTAAATCAGCCCCAGCATTTT | CASSLAVNQPQHF
TRBD1 | TRBJ1-1 | few | TRBV5-4 | TGTGCCAGCAGCGAGGACAGGTCTGAAGCTTTCTTT | CASSEDRSEAFF
TRBD1 | TRBJ2-7 | few | TRBV7-2 | TGTGCCAGCAGCCGTCCCGGGACAGGGCTCTACGAGCAGTACTTC | CASSRPGTGLYEQYF
NA | TRBJ2-1 | few | TRBV5-1 | TGCGCCAGCAGCTTGAGGCCTGAATATGAGCAGTTCTTC | CASSLRPEYEQFF
TRBD1 | TRBJ2-7 | few | TRBV4-2 | TGTGCCAGCAGCTTAACAGGGGCCACCTACGAGCAGTACTTC | CASSLTGATYEQYF
NA | TRBJ2-1 | few | TRBV30 | TGTGCCTGGAGTTTACTAAACTCCTACAATGAGCAGTTCTTC | CAWSLLNSYNEQFF
TRBD1 | TRBJ1-2 | NA | TRBV4-3 | TGCGCCAGCAGCCAAGACGGAGGGGACAGAATGCTTCATGGCTACACCTTC | CASSQDGGDRMLHGYTF
NA | TRBJ1-1 | once | TRBV4-3 | TGCGCCAGCAGCCAAGTGACGAGGGACACTGAAGCTTTCTTT | CASSQVTRDTEAFF
NA | TRBJ2-3 | NA | TRBV6-1 | TGTGCCAGCAGTGAATCCGGGGGCCACTTGATTGACACAGATACGCAGTATTTT | CASSESGGHLIDTDTQYF
TRBD1 | TRBJ1-2 | NA | TRBV5-6 | TGTGCCAGCAGCTTAGGACAGGGGCGGGATTATGGCTACACCTTC | CASSLGQGRDYGYTF
NA | TRBJ2-5 | few | TRBV15 | TGTGCCACCAGCAGAGATCGAGGAGGGCTCCAAGAGACCCAGTACTTC | CATSRDRGGLQETQYF
NA | TRBJ1-6 | NA | TRBV28 | TGTGCCAGCAGTGAGCTCGGTCCGCTGGGATCACCCCTCCACTTT | CASSELGPLGSPLHF
NA | TRBJ1-2 | few | TRBV14 | TGTGCCAGCAGCCAAGAACAGGGCAGGAGGGGCACCTTC | CASSQEQGRRGTF
TRBD1 | TRBJ2-5 | few | TRBV29-1 | TGCAGCGTTGTGCCCCAGAGACAGGGGGTAGAGACCCAGTACTTC | CSVVPQRQGVETQYF
NA | TRBJ2-2 | few | TRBV11-2 | TGTGCCAGCAGCCCGGAGGCCGGGGAGCTGTTTTTT | CASSPEAGELFF
NA | TRBJ2-2 | NA | TRBV7-9 | TGTGCCAGCAGCAGCAGGGACATGGGCACCGGGGAGCTGTTTTTT | CASSSRDMGTGELFF
NA | TRBJ2-1 | NA | TRBV29-1 | TGCAGCGTTGCAGGGAATGAGCAGTTCTTC | CSVAGNEQFF
NA | TRBJ2-5 | NA | TRBV25-1 | TGTGCCAGCAGTGACATTAGTCGCGAAGGGGAGACCCAGTACTTC | CASSDISREGETQYF
NA | TRBJ2-7 | few | TRBV29-1 | TGCAGCGTTTCTACTGCAACCTACGAGCAGTACTTC | CSVSTATYEQYF
NA | TRBJ2-3 | few | TRBV28 | TGTGCCAGCAGTCTCGGGGGCGGGACCCCCTACACAGATACGCAGTATTTT | CASSLGGGTPYTDTQYF
TRBD1 | TRBJ2-1 | NA | TRBV7-2 | TGTGCCAGCAGCCCAATAGGGACCGGGACAGGCAATTACAATGAGCAGTTCTTC | CASSPIGTGTGNYNEQFF
NA | TRBJ2-7 | few | TRBV5-1 | TGCGCCAGCCAGACAGGCCCCGGGCACGAGCAGTACTTC | CASQTGPGHEQYF
NA | TRBJ1-2 | few | TRBV5-1 | TGCGCCAGCAGCTCCGTCTATGGCTACACCTTC | CASSSVYGYTF
NA | TRBJ2-5 | many | TRBV7-6 | TGTGCCAGCAGCTTACTGGGGAAAGAGACCCAGTACTTC | CASSLLGKETQYF
NA | TRBJ2-3 | few | TRBV18 | TGTGCCAGCTCACCACCGGCCCCTCGCACAGATACGCAGTATTTT | CASSPPAPRTDTQYF